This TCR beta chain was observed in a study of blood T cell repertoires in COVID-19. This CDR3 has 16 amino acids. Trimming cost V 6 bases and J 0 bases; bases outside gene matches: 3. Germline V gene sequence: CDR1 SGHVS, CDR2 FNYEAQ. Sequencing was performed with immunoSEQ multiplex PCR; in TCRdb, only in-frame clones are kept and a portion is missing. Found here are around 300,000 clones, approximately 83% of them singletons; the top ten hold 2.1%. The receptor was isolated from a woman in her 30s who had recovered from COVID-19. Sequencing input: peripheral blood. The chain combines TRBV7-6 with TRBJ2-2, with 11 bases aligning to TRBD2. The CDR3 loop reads CASRGLAGANTGELFF. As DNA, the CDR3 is TGTGCCAGCAGAGGACTAGCGGGCGCGAACACCGGGGAGCTGTTTTTT.